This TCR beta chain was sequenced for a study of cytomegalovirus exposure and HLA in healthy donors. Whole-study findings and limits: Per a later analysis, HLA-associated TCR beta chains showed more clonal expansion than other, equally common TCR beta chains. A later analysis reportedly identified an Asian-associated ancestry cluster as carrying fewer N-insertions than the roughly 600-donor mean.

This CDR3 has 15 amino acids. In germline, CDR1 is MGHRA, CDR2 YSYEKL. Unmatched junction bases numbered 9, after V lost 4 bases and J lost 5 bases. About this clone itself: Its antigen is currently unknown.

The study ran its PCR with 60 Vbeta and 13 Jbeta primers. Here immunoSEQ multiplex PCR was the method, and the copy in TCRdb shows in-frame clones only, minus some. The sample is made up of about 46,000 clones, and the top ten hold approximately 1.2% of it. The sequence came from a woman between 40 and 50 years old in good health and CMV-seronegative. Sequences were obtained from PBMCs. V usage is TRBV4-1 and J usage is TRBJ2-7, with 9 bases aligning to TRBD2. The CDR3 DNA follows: TGCGCCAGCAGCCTCGTCCCTAGCGGGATCAACGAGCAGTACTTC. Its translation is CASSLVPSGINEQYF.